This entry lists 11 T cell receptor beta chains sequenced from one sample in a study of cytomegalovirus exposure and HLA in healthy donors (dated by TCRdb to 2017 to 2019). The library came from the immunoSEQ multiplex PCR assay. A mixture of 60 forward primers for TCR Vbeta segments and 13 reverse primers for TCR Jbeta segments was used in the multiplex PCR. TCRdb stores this immuneACCESS table with in-frame sequences only. Part of the clones is absent; in the studies checked, under half of the shortfall reflects unresolved V genes, and no reason is known for the rest. Present in this sample are about 90,000 clones, roughly 83% of which were seen just once. The ten biggest clones cover roughly 2.2% of the sample. The sequencing sample was made of PBMCs. These receptors originate from a man in his late teens or twenties in good health and CMV-seronegative.

The chain combines TRBV19 with TRBJ2-3; D is undetermined. V was cut by 7 bases and J by 0 bases, with 11 bases left in between. Germline loops: CDR1 LNHDA, CDR2 SQIVND (reference sequence). The CDR3 covers 14 residues. CDR3 sequence: CASIDGSSTDTQYF. Written as DNA, the CDR3 is TGTGCCAGTATAGACGGGTCTAGCACAGATACGCAGTATTTT.

J is TRBJ1-1 and V is TRBV5-1; TRBD1 matches 12 bases. CDR1 is SGHRS and CDR2 is YFSETQ in the germline V gene. The CDR3 sequence is 13 residues long. V lost 7 bases to trimming and J lost 10 bases; unmatched junction nucleotides: 8. CDR3 DNA sequence: TGCGCCAGCTACGGGACAGGGGGCACGGGAGCTTTCTTT. As protein: CASYGTGGTGAFF. The full variable domain, with the rest looked up from reference TRBV5-1 and TRBJ1-1, is KAGVTQTPRYLIKTRGQQVTLSCSPISGHRSVSWYQQTPGQGLQFLFEYFSETQRNKGNFPGRFSGRQFSNSRSEMNVSTLELGDSALYLCASYGTGGTGAFFGQGTRLTVV.

Only a few counts were recorded for this clone. This chain links TRBV5-5 with TRBJ1-1; no clear D gene. Germline assignment: CDR1 SGHKS and CDR2 YYEKEE (reference sequence). The CDR3 contains 14 residues. V was clipped by 0 bases and J by 7 bases, with 13 bases between them. The CDR3 is CASSLVGRTYEAFF. The CDR3 DNA reads as TGTGCCAGCAGCTTGGTGGGCAGAACTTATGAAGCTTTCTTT.

The rearrangement uses TRBV27 and TRBJ2-3; 11 bases are a match to TRBD2. V was pared by 6 bases and J by 0 bases, with 17 bases of the junction left unmatched. Germline V gene data show CDR1 as MNHEY and CDR2 as SMNVEV (reference sequence). The CDR3 contains 20 residues. CDR3: CASSGLAGGTFDTSTDTQYF. DNA for the CDR3: TGTGCCAGCAGCGGATTAGCGGGAGGGACTTTCGACACTAGCACAGATACGCAGTATTTT.

The genes are TRBV7-9 and TRBJ2-5; 7 bases map to TRBD1. V shed 4 bases, J shed 1 base, and the junction held 3 bases outside the gene matches. The CDR3 extends over 14 amino acids. Germline CDR1 is SEHNR and CDR2 is FQNEAQ (reference sequence). CDR3 region: CASSSDRSQETQYF. The DNA of the CDR3 is TGTGCCAGCAGCTCGGACAGGAGCCAAGAGACCCAGTACTTC.

V and J are TRBV9 and TRBJ2-5; 7 nucleotides agree with TRBD1. The trim removed 3 bases at V and 0 bases at J, leaving 2 bases unmatched. The CDR3 totals 14 residues. Germline V gene sequence: CDR1 SGDLS, CDR2 YYNGEE. The CDR3 region is CASSAQGYQETQYF. DNA for the CDR3: TGTGCCAGCAGCGCACAGGGGTACCAAGAGACCCAGTACTTC.

The CDR3, as DNA: TGTGCCAGCAGGTTGGGGGACAGCTATTACTCTGGAAACACCATATATTTT. It encodes CASRLGDSYYSGNTIYF. The chain is built from TRBV7-9 and TRBJ1-3, with 7 nucleotides matching TRBD1. The ends lost 6 bases at V and 0 bases at J; junction bases unmatched: 11. CDR1 is SEHNR and CDR2 is FQNEAQ in the germline V gene (reference sequence). This CDR3 is built from 17 residues.

The V call is TRBV19, the J call TRBJ2-2; 9 bases map to TRBD2. Germline V gives CDR1 LNHDA, CDR2 SQIVND (reference sequence). This CDR3 contains 15 residues. V lost 6 bases, J lost 5 bases, and 7 bases stayed unmatched. The CDR3 loop reads CASRWGLAKTGELFF. DNA of the CDR3: TGTGCCAGTAGGTGGGGACTAGCTAAGACCGGGGAGCTGTTTTTT.

V usage is TRBV7-9 and J usage is TRBJ1-1; 7 bases agree with TRBD1. Trimming removed 2 bases from V and 7 bases from J; junction bases left unmatched: 4. The CDR3 is 13 amino acids. Germline lookup yields CDR1 SEHNR and CDR2 FQNEAQ (reference sequence). This chain's CDR3 is CASSLRGPVEAFF. The CDR3 bases are TGTGCCAGCAGCTTAAGGGGGCCGGTTGAAGCTTTCTTT.

J is TRBJ2-7 and V is TRBV4-3, with D possibly matching TRBD1 (6 bases). The CDR3 length is 14 residues. Germline V gene data show CDR1 as LGHNA and CDR2 as YSLEER. Trimming stripped 2 bases from V and 2 bases from J, with 10 bases between. As DNA, the CDR3 is TGCGCCAGCAGCCAAACAGGGAAGACCTACGAGCAGTACTTC. Its translation is CASSQTGKTYEQYF.

The chain uses TRBV10-3 and TRBJ2-3, with 8 bases matching TRBD2. Germline CDR1 ENHRY, CDR2 SYGVKD. This CDR3 has 13 amino acids. V lost 11 bases and J lost 2; bases outside the gene matches: 6. CDR3 DNA sequence: TGTGCCCTCGGGGGGGACTCCACAGATACGCAGTATTTT. Its protein is CALGGDSTDTQYF.